This T cell receptor (beta chain) was sequenced during a study of T cell repertoires in cytomegalovirus infection. Study at large: From public TCR beta signatures came an indication of both CMV infection and matching HLA type. Study-wide results and caveats: The ex vivo response showed dominance by HLA-C-restricted CMV-specific TCR beta clonotypes. The cumulative frequency of public TCR beta families identified carriers of CMV plus the relevant HLA.

As concerns this clonotype: Antigen specificity is unknown.

TCRdb itself ran the reads through MiXCR, one entry per CDR3 protein. The sample records 740,000 or so distinct CDR3 sequences, roughly 36% being singletons. V was pared by 0 bases and J by 0 bases, with 15 bases between. From germline, CDR1 is MNHEY and CDR2 SVGAGI. This CDR3 spans 17 amino acids. The clonotype originates from a human donor in good health (CMV status not recorded). Some clones in this sample may be carry-over from other donors' samples. The chain recombines TRBV6-5 with TRBJ2-7, with D perhaps being TRBD1 or TRBD2 (5 bases each). Sequenced sample: PBMCs. CDR3 sequence: CASSYSLNKGSSYEQYF. The DNA for the CDR3 is TGTGCCAGCAGTTACTCGCTAAACAAGGGGAGCTCCTACGAGCAGTACTTC.